Listed below are T cell receptor beta chains from one sample, sequenced in a study of radiation and T cells in renal cell carcinoma. The table came from immunoSEQ multiplex PCR; TCRdb's copy has only in-frame clones and leaves some out. The sample has fewer than 200,000 clones, about 85% seen once; the top ten hold around 11%. Sequencing used blood, obtained from a patient whose treatment included radiotherapy and nephrectomy. The origin of the receptors is a woman aged 45 to 65 with renal cell carcinoma. CDR3s include the opening cysteine and the closing phenylalanine or tryptophan. D genes are given only for firm matches. Only some rows state a clone size, as once, few, many or a class for expanded clones.

D gene: .; J gene: TRBJ1-2; V gene: TRBV6-1; clone size: few; CDR3 DNA: TGTGCCAGCGGATCAAACCGGGACCGGACCTATGGCTACACCTTC; CDR3 protein: CASGSNRDRTYGYTF
D gene: .; J gene: TRBJ1-4; V gene: TRBV13; clone size: .; CDR3 DNA: TGTGCCAGCAGCTTCAGAACATTGGATGAAAAACTGTTTTTT; CDR3 protein: CASSFRTLDEKLFF
D gene: TRBD2; J gene: TRBJ2-3; V gene: TRBV5-1; clone size: .; CDR3 DNA: TGCGCCAGCAGCTTGTGGGGACTAGCGGGGGGTTCGGGAGATACGCAGTATTTT; CDR3 protein: CASSLWGLAGGSGDTQYF
D gene: .; J gene: TRBJ1-2; V gene: TRBV19; clone size: .; CDR3 DNA: TGTGCCAGTAGTATACAGGGAATTTCTGGCTACACCTTC; CDR3 protein: CASSIQGISGYTF
D gene: .; J gene: TRBJ1-5; V gene: TRBV9; clone size: .; CDR3 DNA: TGTGCCAGCAGCGTAGGCGGGGAAAGCAATCAGCCCCAGCATTTT; CDR3 protein: CASSVGGESNQPQHF
D gene: .; J gene: TRBJ2-3; V gene: TRBV4-1; clone size: .; CDR3 DNA: TGCGCCAGCAGCCATGGTCCAGGGGGGACTAGCACAGATACGCAGTATTTT; CDR3 protein: CASSHGPGGTSTDTQYF
D gene: .; J gene: TRBJ1-2; V gene: TRBV5-4; clone size: .; CDR3 DNA: TGTGCCAGCAGCTGGGAACGTGCGGATGGCTACACCTTC; CDR3 protein: CASSWERADGYTF
D gene: .; J gene: TRBJ1-1; V gene: TRBV27; clone size: .; CDR3 DNA: TGTGCCTCAGGGGAGGTGAACACTGAAGCTTTCTTT; CDR3 protein: CASGEVNTEAFF
D gene: .; J gene: TRBJ1-4; V gene: TRBV5-1; clone size: .; CDR3 DNA: TGCGCCAGCAGCTCGGGACTCTCGGACGAAAAACTGTTTTTT; CDR3 protein: CASSSGLSDEKLFF
D gene: .; J gene: TRBJ1-1; V gene: TRBV7-2; clone size: .; CDR3 DNA: TGTGCCAGCAGCTTCGAAGGGGGAGGTTTGAACACTGAAGCTTTCTTT; CDR3 protein: CASSFEGGGLNTEAFF
D gene: .; J gene: TRBJ1-4; V gene: TRBV7-3; clone size: .; CDR3 DNA: TGTGCCAGCAGCCCAACCGGGGGCGCGGGTGAAAAACTGTTTTTT; CDR3 protein: CASSPTGGAGEKLFF
D gene: TRBD1; J gene: TRBJ1-2; V gene: TRBV7-3; clone size: .; CDR3 DNA: TGTGCCAGCAGCCCGACAGGGGGCGCCGCTCTTGGCTACACCTTC; CDR3 protein: CASSPTGGAALGYTF
D gene: TRBD1; J gene: TRBJ1-4; V gene: TRBV18; clone size: few; CDR3 DNA: TGTGCCAGCTCACCACTGGGACAGGCTTATGAAAAACTGTTTTTT; CDR3 protein: CASSPLGQAYEKLFF